This TCR beta chain was sequenced for a study of technical replicates of blood from a handful of donors. Profiling relied on immunoSEQ multiplex PCR, and the TCRdb table lists in-frame clones only, not all of them. The sample consists of tens of thousands of clones, about 92% of them appearing once. The CDR3 has 16 residues. Germline V gives CDR1 LGHNA, CDR2 YNFKEQ. V lost 4 bases and J lost 6, with 18 bases in between. Sequences were obtained from T cells isolated from PBMCs. The TCR sequence derives from a human donor in good health. This rearrangement joins TRBV4-2 to TRBJ1-4; D is undetermined. CDR3 in DNA: TGTGCCAGCAGCCCCCTCTGGCCAACCGGAGATGAAAAACTGTTTTTT. It translates to CASSPLWPTGDEKLFF.